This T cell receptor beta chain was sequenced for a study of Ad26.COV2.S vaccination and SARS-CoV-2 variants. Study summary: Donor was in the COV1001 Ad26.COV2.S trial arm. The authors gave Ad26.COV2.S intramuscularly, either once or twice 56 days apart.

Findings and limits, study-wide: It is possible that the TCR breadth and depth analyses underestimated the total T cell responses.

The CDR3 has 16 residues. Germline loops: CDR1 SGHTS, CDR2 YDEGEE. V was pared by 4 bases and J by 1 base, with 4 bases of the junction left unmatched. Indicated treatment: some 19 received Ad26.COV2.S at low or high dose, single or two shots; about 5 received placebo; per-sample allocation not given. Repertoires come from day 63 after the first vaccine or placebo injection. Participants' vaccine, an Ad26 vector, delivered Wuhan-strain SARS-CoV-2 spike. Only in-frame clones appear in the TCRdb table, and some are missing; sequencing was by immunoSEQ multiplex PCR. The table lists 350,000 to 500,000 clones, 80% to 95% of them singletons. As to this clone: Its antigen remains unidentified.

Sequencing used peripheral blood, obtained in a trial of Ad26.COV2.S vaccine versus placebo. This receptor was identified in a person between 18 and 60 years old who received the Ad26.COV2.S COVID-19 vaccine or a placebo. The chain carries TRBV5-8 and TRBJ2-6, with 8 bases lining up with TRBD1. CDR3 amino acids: CASSGQGASGANVLTF. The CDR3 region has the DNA TGTGCCAGCAGCGGCCAGGGGGCTTCTGGGGCCAACGTCCTGACTTTC.